One and the same sample provided the 32 T cell receptor beta chains below, sequenced in a study of somatic mutations in cytotoxic T cells in rheumatoid arthritis. Sequenced by immunoSEQ multiplex PCR; TCRdb stores in-frame clones only, minus some. The table records 25,000 to 30,000 clones, 82% of them present only once. Sample: CD8+ T cells sorted from blood. The origin of the receptors is a man aged 50 to 59 in good health.

The V call is TRBV29-1, the J call TRBJ2-5; TRBD1 agrees at 11 bases. This CDR3 contains 18 residues. Germline V lookup: CDR1 SQVTM, CDR2 ANQGSEA. V shed 0 bases, J shed 6 bases, and the junction held 15 bases outside the gene matches. The CDR3 DNA follows: TGCAGCGTTGAAGATCTGGTTCGTAGGACAGGGGGCGGGAAGACCCAGTACTTC. Protein: CSVEDLVRRTGGGKTQYF.

V is TRBV27 and J is TRBJ2-7, with D possibly matching TRBD2 (6 bases). Trimming took off 0 bases at V and 2 bases at J, with 17 bases between the two ends. This CDR3 has 17 residues. CDR1 is MNHEY and CDR2 is SMNVEV in the germline V gene (reference sequence). CDR3: CASSLSIPGGAPYEQYF. Written as DNA, the CDR3 is TGTGCCAGCAGTTTATCCATACCCGGGGGAGCCCCCTACGAGCAGTACTTC.

The chain has TRBV7-9 and TRBJ2-1, with 11 bases aligning to TRBD1. The CDR3 has 18 amino acids. Per germline, CDR1 SEHNR and CDR2 FQNEAQ (reference sequence). Germline trimming cut 1 base from V and 8 bases from J; bases unmatched to any gene: 13. Here the CDR3 DNA reads TGTGCCAGCAGCTTAGGTTTCGGAGGACAGGGGGCCGTCTATGAGCAGTTCTTC. Translating gives CASSLGFGGQGAVYEQFF.

The J gene is TRBJ2-7, the V gene TRBV7-9, with 12 bases identical to TRBD2. The CDR3 has 16 amino acids. The trim removed 5 bases at V and 6 bases at J, leaving 11 bases unmatched. The germline gives CDR1 SEHNR, CDR2 FQNEAQ (reference sequence). The CDR3 coding sequence is TGTGCCAGCAGCCGAACCACTAGCGGGAGGCCCCTCGAGCAGTACTTC. Translation: CASSRTTSGRPLEQYF.

The chain employs TRBV27 and TRBJ2-3; no definite D call. CDR3 length equals 12 residues. V gave up 2 bases and J gave up 3 bases, with 3 bases separating them. The germline V gene has CDR1 MNHEY and CDR2 SMNVEV (reference sequence). Here the CDR3 reads CASSLGTDTQYF. CDR3 sequence (DNA): TGTGCCAGCAGTTTAGGTACAGATACGCAGTATTTT.

The chain recombines TRBV11-3 with TRBJ2-7, with TRBD2 matching over 7 bases. CDR3 length: 18 residues. From germline, CDR1 is SGHNT and CDR2 YENEEA. J gave up 3 bases and V 1 base, and 15 bases lay outside the gene matches. The CDR3 region has the DNA TGTGCCAGCAGCTTAGCGGGAGGCTTCGGCCATCTCATCTACGAGCAGTACTTC. It codes for CASSLAGGFGHLIYEQYF.

This clone came up once. The chain links TRBV7-9 to TRBJ2-7; D not resolved. V was pared by 1 base and J by 3 bases, with 16 bases between. Germline V gene data show CDR1 as SEHNR and CDR2 as FQNEAQ (reference sequence). The CDR3 has 16 residues. CDR3 sequence: CASSLVGRVLNYEQYF. CDR3 in DNA: TGTGCCAGCAGCTTAGTAGGACGAGTACTAAACTACGAGCAGTACTTC.

The chain couples TRBV7-2 to TRBJ2-7, with 9 bases matching TRBD1. Germline V CDR1 and CDR2: SGHTA, FQGNSA. Trimming cost V 5 bases and J 3 bases; bases outside gene matches: 8. This CDR3 spans 15 amino acids. The CDR3 loop is CASSPTSGQGYEQYF. CDR3 in DNA: TGTGCCAGCAGCCCCACGTCGGGACAGGGCTACGAGCAGTACTTC.

The V call is TRBV7-2, the J call TRBJ2-5; 9 positions match TRBD1. The length of the CDR3 is 14 residues. Per germline, CDR1 SGHTA and CDR2 FQGNSA. The V segment lost 5 bases and the J segment 3 bases; nucleotides outside the gene matches: 4. Written as DNA, the CDR3 is TGTGCCAGCAGCGGCCGGACAGGGGAAGAGACCCAGTACTTC. Encoded protein: CASSGRTGEETQYF.

Only a few counts were recorded for this clone. The chain employs TRBV7-6 and TRBJ2-7; D uncertain. Per germline, CDR1 SGHVS and CDR2 FNYEAQ. Trimming took off 5 bases at V and 0 bases at J, with 8 bases between the two ends. There are 13 residues in the CDR3. CDR3 DNA: TGTGCCAGCAGCCCAAGGAGCTCCTACGAGCAGTACTTC. Translated, it gives CASSPRSSYEQYF.

In this sample, this clone turned up a few times. The rearrangement joins TRBV7-6 to TRBJ2-7; TRBD1 matches 9 bases. Germline CDR1 SGHVS, CDR2 FNYEAQ. Trimming at V came to 5 bases and at J to 4 bases, leaving 9 bases not matched to a gene. This CDR3 is 15 amino acids long. The CDR3 nucleotides are TGTGCCAGCAGCCCCGGGACAGGGCTCCCGTACGAGCAGTACTTC. Its translation: CASSPGTGLPYEQYF.

This clone was detected only once. The chain carries TRBV5-4 and TRBJ1-1; no definite D call. Trimming removed 3 bases at V and 1 base at J, with 1 base between. Germline CDR1 and CDR2: SGHNT and YYREEE (reference sequence). The CDR3 is made up of 11 amino acids. The CDR3 coding sequence is TGTGCCAGCAGCTCGAACACTGAAGCTTTCTTT. This codes for CASSSNTEAFF.

This clone was picked up one time. The chain carries TRBV27 and TRBJ2-1; 8 bases map to TRBD2. Germline values: CDR1 MNHEY, CDR2 SMNVEV (reference sequence). Trimming at V came to 5 bases and at J to 7 bases, leaving 13 bases not matched to a gene. The length of the CDR3 is 16 residues. Written as DNA, the CDR3 is TGTGCCAGCAGTCATTCAGCGGGAGTAGTTTATAATGAGCAGTTCTTC. This sequence encodes CASSHSAGVVYNEQFF.

The rearrangement joins TRBV5-1 to TRBJ1-1; D is ambiguous. Germline V gene data show CDR1 as SGHRS and CDR2 as YFSETQ. V lost 1 base to trimming and J lost 4 bases, with 5 bases between them. This CDR3 has 12 residues. Here the CDR3 reads CASSLNPTEAFF. For the CDR3, the DNA is TGCGCCAGCAGCTTGAACCCCACTGAAGCTTTCTTT.

The rearrangement uses TRBV4-1 and TRBJ2-5, with 8 bases fitting TRBD1. This CDR3 comprises 14 residues. Losses at the gene ends were 5 bases for V and 3 bases for J; bases not matched to a gene: 5. Germline V gene data show CDR1 as MGHRA and CDR2 as YSYEKL. CDR3 coding DNA: TGCGCCAGCAGCACCGGGACAGGTAAAGAGACCCAGTACTTC. Amino acids: CASSTGTGKETQYF.

The CDR3: CASSISGQGANEQYF. The CDR3 coding sequence is TGTGCCAGCAGTATCTCAGGGCAGGGGGCAAACGAGCAGTACTTC. The chain employs TRBV6-5 and TRBJ2-7, with TRBD1 matching over 8 bases. This CDR3 has 15 residues. After removal of 5 bases from V and 5 bases from J, the junction contained 11 bases not matched to a gene. Germline CDR1 is MNHEY and CDR2 is SVGAGI.

The chain links TRBV12-5 to TRBJ2-3, with D possibly being TRBD1 (6 bases). The V gene lost 3 bases and the J gene lost 0 bases, with 10 bases spanning the gap. From germline, CDR1 is LGHNT and CDR2 FRNRAP. The CDR3 runs 15 residues. The CDR3 sequence is CASGLGGSSTDTQYF. The CDR3, as DNA: TGTGCTAGTGGTTTAGGGGGATCAAGCACAGATACGCAGTATTTT.

The chain has TRBV13 and TRBJ1-2; 7 bases are shared with TRBD1. In germline, CDR1 is PRHDT, CDR2 FYEKMQ (reference sequence). Trimming took 5 bases from V and 4 from J; bases not matched to a gene: 10. The CDR3 totals 15 residues. Written as DNA, the CDR3 is TGTGCCAGCAGCCCAATCCGGGACAGAGTCTATGGCTACACCTTC. Its protein product is CASSPIRDRVYGYTF. Filled out from reference TRBV13 and TRBJ1-2, the complete variable domain reads AAGVIQSPRHLIKEKRETATLKCYPIPRHDTVYWYQQGPGQDPQFLISFYEKMQSDKGSIPDRFSAQQFSDYHSELNMSSLELGDSALYFCASSPIRDRVYGYTFGSGTRLTVV.

This clone was observed a few times. The CDR3 loop is CASSTANYGYTF. DNA of the CDR3: TGTGCCAGCAGCACAGCTAACTATGGCTACACCTTC. The J gene is TRBJ1-2, the V gene TRBV6-1, with no clear D. V gave up 6 bases and J gave up 0 bases, with 5 bases separating them. This CDR3 spans 12 amino acids. The germline CDR1 and CDR2 sequences are MNHNS and SASEGT.

The chain is built from TRBV6-1 and TRBJ2-7; D is ambiguous. V gave up 3 bases and J gave up 0 bases, with 9 bases separating them. Germline V gene data show CDR1 as MNHNS and CDR2 as SASEGT. The CDR3 runs 14 residues. The DNA for the CDR3 is TGTGCCAGCAGTGATTTTTGGGGCTCCTACGAGCAGTACTTC. It encodes CASSDFWGSYEQYF.

This rearrangement joins TRBV4-2 to TRBJ1-1; unclear D gene. CDR1 and CDR2 (germline): LGHNA, YNFKEQ. CDR3 length: 11 amino acids. Trimming removed 3 bases from V and 1 base from J, with 0 bases in between. The CDR3 region is CASSQNTEAFF. The CDR3 bases are TGTGCCAGCAGCCAGAACACTGAAGCTTTCTTT.

This sequence joins TRBV27 and TRBJ2-3; unclear D gene. V lost 5 bases and J 2 bases, leaving 5 bases between the germline ends. Germline V gives CDR1 MNHEY, CDR2 SMNVEV (reference sequence). The CDR3 has 12 residues. In DNA, the CDR3 is TGTGCCAGCAGTCCCAACACAGATACGCAGTATTTT. Residues: CASSPNTDTQYF.

This clone was counted once. V gene TRBV9 combines with J gene TRBJ1-2; TRBD1 is a possible D gene (5 bases). Germline V gene lookup returns CDR1 SGDLS and CDR2 YYNGEE. This CDR3 is 12 amino acids long. V lost 5 bases and J 5 bases, leaving 10 bases between the germline ends. DNA of the CDR3: TGTGCCAGCAGAGCAGGGTCTTATGGCTACACCTTC. It yields the protein CASRAGSYGYTF.

The chain employs TRBV5-1 and TRBJ2-7; D not resolved. The CDR3 is 11 residues long. Trimming took off 3 bases at V and 2 bases at J, with 3 bases between the two ends. CDR1 SGHRS and CDR2 YFSETQ come from the germline V gene. The CDR3 DNA follows: TGCGCCAGCAGCTCAGCCTACGAGCAGTACTTC. Translated: CASSSAYEQYF.

The gene calls are TRBV13 and TRBJ2-5; 7 bases map to TRBD1. With V trimmed by 5 bases and J by 3 bases, 6 bases remained unmatched. Germline V gene sequence: CDR1 PRHDT, CDR2 FYEKMQ (reference sequence). This CDR3 comprises 14 residues. The CDR3 spells CASSLIDREETQYF. In DNA form, the CDR3 reads TGTGCCAGCAGCCTAATTGACAGGGAAGAGACCCAGTACTTC.

This chain joins TRBV6-1 and TRBJ2-7; D gene ambiguous. The CDR3 sequence is 13 residues long. Per the germline V gene, CDR1 is MNHNS and CDR2 is SASEGT. Trimming removed 1 base from V and 6 bases from J, with 10 bases in between. This chain's CDR3 is CASSEEADGEQYF. The CDR3 bases are TGTGCCAGCAGTGAAGAGGCTGACGGCGAGCAGTACTTC.

The rearrangement joins TRBV27 to TRBJ1-1; TRBD1 agrees at 9 bases. CDR1 and CDR2 from the germline V gene are MNHEY and SMNVEV (reference sequence). Trimming took 8 bases from V and 4 from J; bases not matched to a gene: 23. This CDR3 contains 19 residues. The CDR3 coding sequence is TGTGCCAGCGGTAAGGGCCCTGGACAGGGGTTCCGATCTTTCACTGAAGCTTTCTTT. This gives the protein CASGKGPGQGFRSFTEAFF.

This clone was detected only a few times. V and J are TRBV11-3 and TRBJ2-7; 8 bases are shared with TRBD1. Germline loops: CDR1 SGHNT, CDR2 YENEEA. CDR3 length: 13 residues. V shed 3 bases, J shed 2 bases, and the junction held 0 bases outside the gene matches. The CDR3 protein is CASSLTGAYEQYF. Written as DNA, the CDR3 is TGTGCCAGCAGCTTGACAGGGGCCTACGAGCAGTACTTC.

This clone was picked up a small number of times. For the CDR3, the DNA is TGCGCCAGCAGCCAAGAAAGTACTCACAGCTCCTACGAGCAGTACTTC. Encoded protein: CASSQESTHSSYEQYF. The chain links TRBV4-1 to TRBJ2-7; D not certain. This CDR3 is 16 amino acids long. Germline assignment: CDR1 MGHRA and CDR2 YSYEKL. Between the trimmed V and J ends, which lost 0 bases and 0 bases, there was a span of 12 bases.

The chain has TRBV6-5 and TRBJ1-1; 7 nucleotides match TRBD1. J was trimmed by 0 bases and V by 2 bases; bases with no gene match: 3. The CDR3 has 15 residues. CDR1 is MNHEY and CDR2 is SVGAGI in the germline V gene. The CDR3 reads CASSYDGTVNTEAFF. The CDR3 DNA follows: TGTGCCAGCAGTTACGACGGGACAGTGAACACTGAAGCTTTCTTT.

This clone was picked up a small number of times. CDR3 loop: CASSRRGNNEQFF. The CDR3 DNA is TGTGCCAGTAGTCGAAGGGGAAACAATGAGCAGTTCTTC. The rearrangement links TRBV19 to TRBJ2-1, with a possible D match to TRBD1 (5 bases). The CDR3 sequence is 13 residues long. The germline gives CDR1 LNHDA, CDR2 SQIVND (reference sequence). V was cut by 5 bases and J by 5 bases, with 10 bases left in between.

The chain is built from TRBV10-2 and TRBJ1-5; D may be TRBD1 (6 bases). The V gene lost 9 bases and the J gene lost 3 bases, with 18 bases spanning the gap. This CDR3 is 15 amino acids long. Germline V gene sequence: CDR1 WSHSY, CDR2 SAAADI. CDR3 DNA: TGCGCCAGAATAAATACAGGGTTCGTCAATCAGCCCCAGCATTTT. Amino acids: CARINTGFVNQPQHF.